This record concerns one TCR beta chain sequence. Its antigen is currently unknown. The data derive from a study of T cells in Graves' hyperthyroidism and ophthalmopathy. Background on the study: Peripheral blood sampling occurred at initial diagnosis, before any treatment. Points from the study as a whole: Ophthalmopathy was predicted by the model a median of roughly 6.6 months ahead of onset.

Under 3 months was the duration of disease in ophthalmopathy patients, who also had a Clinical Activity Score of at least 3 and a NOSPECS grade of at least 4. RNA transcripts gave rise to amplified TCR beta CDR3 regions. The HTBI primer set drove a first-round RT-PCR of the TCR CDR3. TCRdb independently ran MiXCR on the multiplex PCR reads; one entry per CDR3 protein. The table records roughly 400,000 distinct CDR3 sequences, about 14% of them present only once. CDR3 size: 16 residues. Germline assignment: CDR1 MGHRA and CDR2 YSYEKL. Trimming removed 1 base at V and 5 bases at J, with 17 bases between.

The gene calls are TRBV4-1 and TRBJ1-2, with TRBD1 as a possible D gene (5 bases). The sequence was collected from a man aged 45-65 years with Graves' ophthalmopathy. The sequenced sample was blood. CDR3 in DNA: TGCGCCAGCAGCCAAGTTGGGGCAGGGAATGGGTATGGCTACACCTTC. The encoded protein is CASSQVGAGNGYGYTF.